This is a list of T cell receptor beta chains from one sample in a study of T cells in Graves' hyperthyroidism and ophthalmopathy. TCRdb re-analysed the multiplex PCR reads in MiXCR, keeping a single row per CDR3 protein. The sample shows 700,000 or so distinct CDR3 sequences, roughly 15% of them seen only once. Sequencing used blood. Receptors were obtained from a man between 18 and 35 years old with Graves' hyperthyroidism. Both conserved end residues are part of each CDR3. The D gene is left open where the match is weak. Expanded clones are given a class, and other clones once, few, many or no size at all.

V	D	J	size	CDR3	DNA
TRBV2	TRBD2	TRBJ2-7	many	CASSELLAGRTYEQYF	TGTGCCAGCAGTGAACTCCTAGCGGGACGGACCTACGAGCAGTACTTC
TRBV11-3	.	TRBJ2-3	few	CASSLLGLDTDTQYF	TGTGCCAGCAGCCTACTGGGACTGGACACAGATACGCAGTATTTT
TRBV5-1	TRBD1	TRBJ1-1	many	CASSLERTGGLTEAFF	TGCGCCAGCAGCTTAGAGCGGACAGGGGGTCTAACTGAAGCTTTCTTT
TRBV20-1	.	TRBJ2-3	.	CSAPAVPDTQYF	TGCAGTGCCCCAGCGGTCCCAGATACGCAGTATTTT
TRBV2	.	TRBJ2-3	.	CASSESVRGKYF	TGTGCCAGCAGTGAATCGGTGAGGGGAAAGTATTTT
TRBV6-2/TRBV6-3	.	TRBJ1-1	few	CASSSRWSTEAFF	TGTGCCAGCAGTTCACGGTGGAGCACTGAAGCTTTCTTT
TRBV15	.	TRBJ2-7	.	CATSRPFADEQYF	TGTGCCACCAGCAGGCCCTTCGCGGACGAGCAGTACTTC
TRBV18	.	TRBJ2-3	.	CASSPARSNTQYF	TGTGCCAGCTCACCGGCGCGGAGCAATACGCAGTATTTT
TRBV20-1	.	TRBJ2-7	.	CSARYGGLTQYF	TGCAGTGCTAGGTACGGGGGGCTGACGCAGTACTTC
TRBV7-2	TRBD1	TRBJ2-5	many	CASSLDRTGRETQYF	TGTGCCAGCAGCTTAGACCGGACAGGGAGGGAGACCCAGTACTTC
TRBV7-9	.	TRBJ2-3	many	CASSAPRFLTDTQYF	TGTGCCAGCAGCGCGCCCAGGTTCCTCACAGATACGCAGTATTTT
TRBV7-2	.	TRBJ2-3	many	CASSKRRGTDTQYF	TGTGCCAGCAGCAAGCGGCGGGGCACAGATACGCAGTATTTT
TRBV12-3/TRBV12-4	TRBD1	TRBJ2-2	many	CASSSPGGNTGELFF	TGTGCCAGCAGTTCCCCAGGGGGGAACACCGGGGAGCTGTTTTTT
TRBV20-1	.	TRBJ2-3	many	CSGGRIDTQYF	TGCAGTGGGGGGAGAATAGATACGCAGTATTTT
TRBV28	.	TRBJ2-1	many	CASSLGPPNEQFF	TGTGCCAGCAGTTTAGGGCCCCCCAATGAGCAGTTCTTC
TRBV6-2/TRBV6-3	TRBD1	TRBJ1-4	.	CASSQQGTNEKLFF	TGTGCCAGCAGCCAACAGGGGACTAATGAAAAACTGTTTTTT
TRBV28	.	TRBJ1-2	.	CASSGHSGVGYGYTF	TGTGCCAGCAGTGGCCACTCCGGGGTTGGCTATGGCTACACCTTC
TRBV2	.	TRBJ2-5	many	CASRNWGQGGIETQYF	TGTGCCAGCAGGAACTGGGGGCAGGGTGGTATAGAGACCCAGTACTTC
TRBV9	TRBD2	TRBJ2-5	many	CASSVGIAGGETQYF	TGTGCCAGCAGCGTAGGAATAGCGGGAGGGGAGACCCAGTACTTC
TRBV7-9	.	TRBJ2-3	few	CASTMADDTQYF	TGTGCCAGCACCATGGCCGATGATACGCAGTATTTT
TRBV18	.	TRBJ2-7	few	CASSRGGQENYEQYF	TGTGCCAGCTCACGGGGAGGACAGGAGAACTACGAGCAGTACTTC
TRBV3-1	TRBD2	TRBJ2-3	many	CASSQALAGGTDTQYF	TGTGCCAGCAGCCAAGCTCTAGCGGGAGGCACAGATACGCAGTATTTT
TRBV5-1	TRBD1	TRBJ2-7	.	CASSAGTATYEQYF	TGCGCCAGCAGCGCCGGGACAGCTACCTACGAGCAGTACTTC
TRBV29-1	TRBD2	TRBJ2-1	many	CSVGGTSGINNEQFF	TGCAGCGTTGGTGGGACTAGCGGGATTAACAATGAGCAGTTCTTC
TRBV9	TRBD1	TRBJ2-3	.	CASSLRQGAGTDTQYF	TGTGCCAGCAGCTTACGACAGGGGGCTGGAACAGATACGCAGTATTTT
TRBV20-1	TRBD2	TRBJ2-1	.	CSAMMTSGGSYNEQFF	TGCAGTGCTATGATGACTAGCGGGGGTTCCTACAATGAGCAGTTCTTC
TRBV6-2/TRBV6-3	TRBD2	TRBJ2-3	many	CASSYLRLAGAPTDTQYF	TGTGCCAGCAGTTACTTAAGACTAGCGGGGGCACCCACAGATACGCAGTATTTT
TRBV6-1	TRBD2	TRBJ2-1	many	CASSVIAGGQSTYNEQFF	TGTGCCAGCAGTGTTATAGCGGGAGGGCAGAGCACCTACAATGAGCAGTTCTTC
TRBV20-1	.	TRBJ2-1	many	CSASGLTDNEQFF	TGCAGTGCGAGCGGCCTAACCGACAATGAGCAGTTCTTC
TRBV19	.	TRBJ1-1	few	CASSISLFWYNTEAFF	TGTGCCAGTAGTATAAGTTTATTTTGGTATAACACTGAAGCTTTCTTT
TRBV7-9	TRBD1	TRBJ2-5	.	CASSHNRGADETQYF	TGTGCCAGCAGCCACAACAGGGGTGCCGACGAGACCCAGTACTTC